This T cell receptor beta chain comes out of a study of cytomegalovirus exposure and HLA in healthy donors. The length of the CDR3 is 13 residues. CDR1 and CDR2 from the germline V gene are MNHEY and SMNVEV (reference sequence). The V end was cut by 4 bases, the J end by 0 bases, with 3 bases between. Vbeta (60) and Jbeta (13) primers were used in the PCR. Produced via immunoSEQ multiplex PCR; TCRdb's table is partial and in-frame only. The table includes 150,000 to 200,000 clones, about two thirds detected once. The receptor was derived from a woman in her late teens or twenties in good health and CMV-seropositive. The chain links TRBV27 to TRBJ2-2; D uncertain. Sequencing was carried out using PBMCs. The CDR3 DNA is TGTGCCAGCAGTTCAACGAACACCGGGGAGCTGTTTTTT. Amino acid sequence: CASSSTNTGELFF.